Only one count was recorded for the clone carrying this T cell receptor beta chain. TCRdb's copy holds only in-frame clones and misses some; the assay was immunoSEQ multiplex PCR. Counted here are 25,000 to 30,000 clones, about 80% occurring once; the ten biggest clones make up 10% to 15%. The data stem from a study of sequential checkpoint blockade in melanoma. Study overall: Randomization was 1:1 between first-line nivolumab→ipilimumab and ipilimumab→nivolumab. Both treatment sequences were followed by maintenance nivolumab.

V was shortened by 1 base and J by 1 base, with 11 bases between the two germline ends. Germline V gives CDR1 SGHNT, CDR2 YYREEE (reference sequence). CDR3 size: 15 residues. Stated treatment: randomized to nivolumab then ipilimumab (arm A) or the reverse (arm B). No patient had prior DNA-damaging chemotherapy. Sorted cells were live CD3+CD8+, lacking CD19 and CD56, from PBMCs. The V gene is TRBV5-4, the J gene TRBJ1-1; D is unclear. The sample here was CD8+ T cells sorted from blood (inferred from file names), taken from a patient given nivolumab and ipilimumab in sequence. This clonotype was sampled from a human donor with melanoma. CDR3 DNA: TGTGCCAGCAGCTTGTCGCAGGAAGCGAACACTGAAGCTTTCTTT. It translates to CASSLSQEANTEAFF.